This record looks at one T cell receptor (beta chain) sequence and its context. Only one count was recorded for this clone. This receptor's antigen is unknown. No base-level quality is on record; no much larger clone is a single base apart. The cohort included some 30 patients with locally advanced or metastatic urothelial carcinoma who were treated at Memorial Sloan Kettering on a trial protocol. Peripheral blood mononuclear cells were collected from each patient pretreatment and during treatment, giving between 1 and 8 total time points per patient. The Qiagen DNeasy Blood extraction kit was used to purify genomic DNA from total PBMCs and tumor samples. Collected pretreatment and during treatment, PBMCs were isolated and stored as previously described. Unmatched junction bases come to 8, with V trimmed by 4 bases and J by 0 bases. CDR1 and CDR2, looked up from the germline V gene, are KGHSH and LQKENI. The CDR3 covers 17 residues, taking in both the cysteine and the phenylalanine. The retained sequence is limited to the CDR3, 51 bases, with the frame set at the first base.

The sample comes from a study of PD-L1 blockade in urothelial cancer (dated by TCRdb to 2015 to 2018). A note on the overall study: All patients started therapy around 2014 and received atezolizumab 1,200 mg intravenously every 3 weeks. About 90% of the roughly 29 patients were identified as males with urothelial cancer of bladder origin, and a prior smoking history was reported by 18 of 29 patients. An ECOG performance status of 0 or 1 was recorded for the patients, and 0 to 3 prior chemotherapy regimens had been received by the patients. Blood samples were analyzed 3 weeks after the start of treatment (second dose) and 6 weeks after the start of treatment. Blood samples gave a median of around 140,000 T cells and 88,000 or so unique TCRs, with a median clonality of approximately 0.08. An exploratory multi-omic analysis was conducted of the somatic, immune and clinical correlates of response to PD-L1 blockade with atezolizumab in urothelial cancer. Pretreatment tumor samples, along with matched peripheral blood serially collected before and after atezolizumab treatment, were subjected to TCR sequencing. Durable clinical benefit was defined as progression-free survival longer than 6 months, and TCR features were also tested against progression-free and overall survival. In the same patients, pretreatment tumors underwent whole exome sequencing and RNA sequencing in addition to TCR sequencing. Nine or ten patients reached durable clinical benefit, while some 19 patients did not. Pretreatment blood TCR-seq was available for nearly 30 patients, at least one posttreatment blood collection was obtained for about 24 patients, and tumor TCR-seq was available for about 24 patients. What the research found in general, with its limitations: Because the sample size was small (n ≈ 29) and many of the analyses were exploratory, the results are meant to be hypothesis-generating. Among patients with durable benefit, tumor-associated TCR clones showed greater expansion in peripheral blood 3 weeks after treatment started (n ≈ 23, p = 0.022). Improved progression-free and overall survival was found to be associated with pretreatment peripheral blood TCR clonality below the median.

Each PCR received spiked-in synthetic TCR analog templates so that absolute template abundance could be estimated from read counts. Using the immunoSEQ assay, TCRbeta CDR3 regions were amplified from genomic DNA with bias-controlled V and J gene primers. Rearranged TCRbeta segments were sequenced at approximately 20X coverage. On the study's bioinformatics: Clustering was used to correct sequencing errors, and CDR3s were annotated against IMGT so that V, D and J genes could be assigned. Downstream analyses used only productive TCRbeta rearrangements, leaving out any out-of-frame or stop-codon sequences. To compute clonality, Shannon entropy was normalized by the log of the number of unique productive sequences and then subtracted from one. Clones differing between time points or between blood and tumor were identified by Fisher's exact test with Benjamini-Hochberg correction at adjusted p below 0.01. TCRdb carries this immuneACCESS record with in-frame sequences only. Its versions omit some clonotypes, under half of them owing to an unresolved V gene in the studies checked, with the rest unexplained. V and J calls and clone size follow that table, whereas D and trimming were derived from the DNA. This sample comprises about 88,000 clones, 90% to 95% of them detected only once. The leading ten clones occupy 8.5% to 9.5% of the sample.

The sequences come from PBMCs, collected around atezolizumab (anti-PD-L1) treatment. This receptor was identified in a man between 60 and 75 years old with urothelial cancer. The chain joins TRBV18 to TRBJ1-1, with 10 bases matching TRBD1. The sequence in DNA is TGTGCCAGCTCACTAATCAGGACAGGGGGTATGAACACTGAAGCTTTCTTT. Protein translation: CASSLIRTGGMNTEAFF.